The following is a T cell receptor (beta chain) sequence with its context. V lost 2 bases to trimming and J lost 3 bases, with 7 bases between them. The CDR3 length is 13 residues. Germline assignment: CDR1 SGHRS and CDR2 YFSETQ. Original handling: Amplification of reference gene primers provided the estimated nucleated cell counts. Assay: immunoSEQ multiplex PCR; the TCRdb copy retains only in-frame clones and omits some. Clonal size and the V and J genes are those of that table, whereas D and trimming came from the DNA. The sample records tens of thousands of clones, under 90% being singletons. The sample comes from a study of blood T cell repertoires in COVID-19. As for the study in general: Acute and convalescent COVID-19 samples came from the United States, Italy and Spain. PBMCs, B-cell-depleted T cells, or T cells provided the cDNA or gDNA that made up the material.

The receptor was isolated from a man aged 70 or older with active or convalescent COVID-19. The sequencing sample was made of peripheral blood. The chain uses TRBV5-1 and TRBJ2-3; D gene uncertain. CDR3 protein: CASSLSPTDTQYF. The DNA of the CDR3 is TGCGCCAGCAGCTTATCCCCGACAGATACGCAGTATTTT.